Shown below are 20 T cell receptor beta chains from a single sample sequenced in a study of T cells in Graves' hyperthyroidism and ophthalmopathy. Amplification of TCR beta CDR3 regions was performed using RNA transcripts as template. Using the HTBI primer set, a first-round RT-PCR was run on the TCR CDR3. TCRdb re-called the multiplex PCR reads with MiXCR, one entry per CDR3 protein. The data contain about 570,000 distinct CDR3 sequences, around 13% of them singletons. Material: blood. The receptors were gathered from a woman between 40 and 50 years old with Graves' hyperthyroidism.

This clonotype was found a few times. The rearrangement uses TRBV28 and TRBJ1-6; perhaps TRBD1 as D (5 bases). CDR3 length: 12 amino acids. Trimming pared 7 bases from V and 7 bases from J, leaving 8 bases between. The germline CDR1 and CDR2 sequences are MDHEN and SYDVKM. This chain's CDR3 is CASMDKNSPLHF. In nucleotides, the CDR3 is TGTGCCAGCATGGACAAGAATTCACCCCTCCACTTT.

This clonotype was recorded many times. This chain uses TRBV14 with TRBJ2-1; 9 bases fit TRBD2. This CDR3 contains 16 residues. Germline lookup yields CDR1 SGHDN and CDR2 FVKESK. With V trimmed by 1 base and J by 4 bases, 5 bases remained unmatched. CDR3 loop: CASSQVRLAEYNEQFF. The CDR3 DNA reads as TGTGCCAGCAGCCAAGTAAGACTAGCGGAATACAATGAGCAGTTCTTC.

This clonotype has a handful of counts. The V gene is TRBV15, the J gene TRBJ1-6; 9 bases match TRBD1. Germline CDR1 is LNHNV and CDR2 is YYDKDF (reference sequence). V dropped 5 bases and J dropped 7; count of bases not matched to a gene: 6. The CDR3 loop spans 15 amino acids. The CDR3 DNA follows: TGTGCCACCAGCCGGGACAGGGTCCAGAATTCACCCCTCCACTTT. Amino acid sequence: CATSRDRVQNSPLHF.

This clonotype was seen more than once but under ten times. The chain links TRBV4-1 to TRBJ2-7, with D perhaps TRBD2 (6 bases). The V gene lost 0 bases and the J gene lost 2 bases, with 20 bases spanning the gap. CDR1 is MGHRA and CDR2 is YSYEKL in the germline V gene. The CDR3 is made up of 18 amino acids. The CDR3, as DNA: TGCGCCAGCAGCCAAGATAGAAGCGGGCGCCAGGGAGCCTACGAGCAGTACTTC. It yields the protein CASSQDRSGRQGAYEQYF.

This clonotype showed up just a few times. The chain uses TRBV4-1 and TRBJ2-1; perhaps TRBD2 as D (6 bases). Germline CDR1 MGHRA, CDR2 YSYEKL. Trimming shortened V by 4 bases and J by 5 bases, and 15 bases separated the two germline ends. The CDR3 consists of 15 residues. The CDR3 sequence is CASSRRLGAHNEQFF. CDR3 bases: TGCGCCAGCAGCCGGAGACTAGGAGCCCACAATGAGCAGTTCTTC.

The J gene is TRBJ2-1, the V gene TRBV11-2; 9 bases map to TRBD2. V lost 3 bases to trimming and J lost 4 bases; unmatched junction nucleotides: 7. This CDR3 contains 16 residues. Germline CDR1 is SGHAT and CDR2 is FQNNGV. The CDR3 DNA reads TGTGCCAGCAGCTTTAGTACGGCGGGAGGGTACAATGAGCAGTTCTTC. Its protein product is CASSFSTAGGYNEQFF.

This clonotype was recorded many times. The chain employs TRBV5-5 and TRBJ1-4, with TRBD1 matching over 10 bases. V dropped 3 bases and J dropped 6; count of bases not matched to a gene: 8. CDR3 length: 16 amino acids. Germline CDR1 reads SGHKS; CDR2 reads YYEKEE (reference sequence). This CDR3 is CASSSGQGPAHEKLFF. In DNA, the CDR3 is TGTGCCAGCAGCTCGGGACAGGGGCCGGCTCATGAAAAACTGTTTTTT.

Of note for this clonotype: A read error is possible here, since a much larger clone lies one base away. This rearrangement joins TRBV5-1 to TRBJ2-5; the D gene is possibly TRBD2 (6 bases). CDR1 SGHRS and CDR2 YFSETQ come from the germline V gene. The CDR3 has 14 residues. The CDR3 bases are TGCGCCAGCTCTTGGGGAGGTCACCAAGAGACCCGGTACTTC. Protein sequence: CASSWGGHQETRYF.

This chain links TRBV28 with TRBJ1-2, with D uncertain. Per germline, CDR1 MDHEN and CDR2 SYDVKM. This CDR3 contains 13 residues. Deletions cut 5 bases from V and 6 bases from J, with 13 bases between. The CDR3 DNA follows: TGTGCCAGCAGTCCGGTTGGGGTTGATGGCTACACCTTC. Residues: CASSPVGVDGYTF.

This clonotype was seen repeatedly, ten times or more. The J gene is TRBJ2-7, the V gene TRBV18; possibly TRBD1 for D (6 bases). V dropped 2 bases and J dropped 3 bases, with 20 bases sitting between them. Germline lookup yields CDR1 KGHSH and CDR2 LQKENI. There are 17 residues in the CDR3. For the CDR3, the DNA is TGTGCCAGCTCACCAAGTCCCTTGACAGGCGAGCTCTACGAGCAGTACTTC. Its protein is CASSPSPLTGELYEQYF. The variable domain in full, completed from reference TRBV18 and TRBJ2-7, reads NAGVMQNPRHLVRRRGQEARLRCSPMKGHSHVYWYRQLPEEGLKFMVYLQKENIIDESGMPKERFSAEFPKEGPSILRIQQVVRGDSAAYFCASSPSPLTGELYEQYFGPGTRLTVT.

The chain uses TRBV30 and TRBJ1-3; D might be TRBD1 (6 bases). Germline V gene lookup returns CDR1 GTSNPN and CDR2 SVGIG (reference sequence). The length of the CDR3 is 13 residues. The CDR3 DNA is TGTGGGTGGGACAAGACCTCTGGAAACACCATATATTTT. Its protein is CGWDKTSGNTIYF.

This clonotype has at least ten counts. The chain uses TRBV5-1 and TRBJ1-3; D is undetermined. Trimming left V 0 bases short and J 3 bases short, with 1 base between. From germline, CDR1 is SGHRS and CDR2 YFSETQ. This CDR3 region has 12 residues. CDR3 sequence (DNA): TGCGCCAGCAGCTTGGATGGAAACACCATATATTTT. This gives the protein CASSLDGNTIYF.

This clonotype has ten or more counts. The CDR3 here is CASSHRQDSSYNEQFF. Here the CDR3 DNA reads TGTGCCAGCAGCCATCGACAGGATTCCTCCTACAATGAGCAGTTCTTC. The chain couples TRBV14 to TRBJ2-1; tentatively, D is TRBD1 (6 bases). The CDR3 runs to 16 residues. The germline gives CDR1 SGHDN, CDR2 FVKESK. V was cut by 3 bases and J by 0 bases, with 12 bases left in between.

This clonotype came up many times. V is TRBV3-1 and J is TRBJ2-1; possibly TRBD2 for D (6 bases). The V gene's germline CDR1 is LGHDT and CDR2 YNNKEL (reference sequence). The CDR3 spans 15 residues. V lost 1 base and J lost 7, with 14 bases in between. The CDR3 loop reads CASSQVAGPRNEQFF. DNA of the CDR3: TGTGCCAGCAGCCAAGTGGCGGGACCCCGGAATGAGCAGTTCTTC.

This clonotype came up a few times. The V and J genes are TRBV30 and TRBJ1-4; tentatively, D is TRBD1 (5 bases). Germline V gene sequence: CDR1 GTSNPN, CDR2 SVGIG (reference sequence). With 0 bases removed from V and 7 bases from J, the gap between germline ends came to 15 bases. The CDR3 has 15 residues. This chain's CDR3 is CAWSVGSTGGEKLFF. The CDR3 DNA follows: TGTGCCTGGAGTGTCGGGTCCACCGGGGGTGAAAAACTGTTTTTT.

This clonotype was recorded many times. Germline and junction disagree at one end, which may indicate a read error. The rearrangement links TRBV3-1 to TRBJ2-7; D is possibly TRBD1 or TRBD2 (5 bases each). CDR3 length: 15 residues. Germline CDR1 is LGHDT and CDR2 is YNNKEL (reference sequence). CDR3 sequence (DNA): TGTGCCAGCAGCCAAATGAGGGGTAGCTCCTACGAGCGGTACTTC. Its translation: CASSQMRGSSYERYF.

The CDR3, as DNA: TGCGCCAGCAGCTTGGCCGCCGGAAATAATGAAAAACTGTTTTTT. This translates into CASSLAAGNNEKLFF. J is TRBJ1-4 and V is TRBV5-1; D unclear. V was shortened by 0 bases and J by 4 bases, with 10 bases between the two germline ends. Germline V CDR1 and CDR2: SGHRS, YFSETQ. The CDR3 length is 15 residues.

The chain carries TRBV6-9 and TRBJ2-7, with 7 positions matching TRBD2. V shed 4 bases, J shed 5 bases, and the junction held 11 bases outside the gene matches. This CDR3 has 15 amino acids. The germline V gene encodes CDR1 MNHGY and CDR2 SVAAGI. The CDR3 spells CASSSGTTVIHEQYF. The CDR3 nucleotides read TGTGCCAGCAGTTCCGGGACTACAGTGATTCACGAGCAGTACTTC.

This clonotype has just a few counts. This may come from a read error, since a much larger clone is one base off. V usage is TRBV27 and J usage is TRBJ2-5; 11 positions match TRBD2. CDR1 is MNHEY and CDR2 is SMNVEV in the germline V gene (reference sequence). The CDR3 consists of 15 residues. V shed 10 bases, J shed 2 bases, and the junction held 9 bases outside the gene matches. For the CDR3, the DNA is TGTGCCAACAGAAGAGGGACTAGCGGACAAGAGACCCAGTACTTC. Its protein is CANRRGTSGQETQYF.

This clonotype was recorded at least ten times. The rearrangement joins TRBV20-1 to TRBJ1-2; D is possibly TRBD1 (5 bases). Trimming took 2 bases from V and 8 from J, leaving 9 bases between them. From germline, CDR1 is DFQATT and CDR2 SNEGSKA (reference sequence). The CDR3 sequence is 11 residues long. This chain's CDR3 is CSARRAGGYTF. The CDR3 DNA reads as TGCAGTGCTAGACGGGCAGGGGGCTACACCTTC.